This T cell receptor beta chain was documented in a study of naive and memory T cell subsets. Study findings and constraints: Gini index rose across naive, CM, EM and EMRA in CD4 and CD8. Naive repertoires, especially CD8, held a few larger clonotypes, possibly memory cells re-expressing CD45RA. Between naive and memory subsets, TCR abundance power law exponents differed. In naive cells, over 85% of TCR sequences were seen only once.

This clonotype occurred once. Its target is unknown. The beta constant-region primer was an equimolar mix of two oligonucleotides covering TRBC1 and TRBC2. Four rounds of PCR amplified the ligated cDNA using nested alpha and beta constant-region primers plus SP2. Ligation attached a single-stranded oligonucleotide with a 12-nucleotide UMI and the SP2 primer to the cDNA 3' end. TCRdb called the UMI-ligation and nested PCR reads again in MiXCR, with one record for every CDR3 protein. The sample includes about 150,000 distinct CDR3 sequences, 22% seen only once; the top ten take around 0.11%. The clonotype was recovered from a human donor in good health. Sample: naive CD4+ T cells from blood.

CDR3: CAVVNSYEQYF. CDR3 DNA: TGTGCTGTGGTGAACTCCTACGAGCAGTACTTC. This chain links TRBV28 with TRBJ2-7; D is undetermined. This CDR3 spans 11 amino acids. Germline V gives CDR1 MDHEN, CDR2 SYDVKM.